The clone carrying this T cell receptor (beta chain) came up a few times. A second PCR, run for roughly 7 to 11 cycles, used a sample-barcoded 5' primer plus a J-beta primer mix. Each cDNA molecule carried a tag from a template-switch adaptor that contained 12 random nucleotides. From the 5' RACE reads, TCRdb called clonotypes with MiXCR, one entry per CDR3 protein. Here the sample spans roughly 550,000 distinct CDR3 sequences, about 25% being singletons. This entry is derived from a study of blood T cells in healthy people across ages. The V and J ends lost 4 bases and 4 bases respectively, with 10 bases between them. The CDR3 spans 12 residues. Germline V gene lookup returns CDR1 DFQATT and CDR2 SNEGSKA (reference sequence). This same sample was also taken into another study, of T cells of mothers and their children. That investigation notes: It was found that thymic selection shapes TCR recombination output similarly in related and unrelated pairs.

The specimen was blood. This TCR was sampled from a boy younger than 18 in good health. The chain uses TRBV20-1 and TRBJ2-5; D possibly matches TRBD1 or TRBD2 (5 bases each). The DNA for the CDR3 is TGCAGTGCTAAGAGGGGTGTAGAGACCCAGTACTTC. Translating gives CSAKRGVETQYF.